A single sample is the source of the 24 T cell receptor beta chains below, sequenced in a study of blood T cell repertoires in COVID-19. Libraries were prepared by immunoSEQ multiplex PCR; TCRdb keeps only in-frame clonotypes and omits some of them. The table has about 150,000 clones, around 90% seen once. The sequenced sample was peripheral blood. The receptors shown here come from a man over 45 who had recovered from COVID-19.

This sequence joins TRBV5-4 and TRBJ2-2; D is unclear. Germline V CDR1 and CDR2: SGHNT, YYREEE (reference sequence). V dropped 4 bases and J dropped 4 bases, with 8 bases sitting between them. The CDR3 loop spans 13 amino acids. DNA for the CDR3: TGTGCCAGCAGCCCCCGGAGCACCGGGGAGCTGTTTTTT. Its protein product is CASSPRSTGELFF.

A single count supports this clone. The V and J genes are TRBV27 and TRBJ1-2; TRBD1 matches 7 bases. Trimming took 4 bases from V and 4 from J; bases not matched to a gene: 9. Germline values: CDR1 MNHEY, CDR2 SMNVEV (reference sequence). The CDR3 extends over 15 amino acids. The CDR3 DNA reads TGTGCCAGCAGTTCCCCGGGACAGCCGTCCTATGGCTACACCTTC. Protein sequence: CASSSPGQPSYGYTF.

The chain couples TRBV18 to TRBJ2-7, with 10 bases fitting TRBD1. The V gene end was trimmed by 3 bases and the J gene end by 2 bases; junction bases not matched to a gene: 7. This CDR3 is built from 16 residues. CDR1 and CDR2 (germline): KGHSH, LQKENI. CDR3 residues: CASSPPQGQGAYEQYF. In nucleotides, the CDR3 is TGTGCCAGCTCACCGCCTCAAGGACAGGGGGCCTACGAGCAGTACTTC.

The CDR3 protein is CASSPNGRGPPGGNEQYF. The CDR3, as DNA: TGTGCCAGCAGCCCAAATGGCAGGGGGCCCCCAGGTGGGAACGAGCAGTACTTC. This chain uses TRBV7-3 with TRBJ2-7, with 8 bases fitting TRBD1. The CDR3 runs 18 residues. V dropped 5 bases and J dropped 5; count of bases not matched to a gene: 20. Germline loops: CDR1 SGHTA, CDR2 FQGTGA.

V gene TRBV7-8 combines with J gene TRBJ1-5; TRBD1 matches 7 bases. Germline V gene data show CDR1 as SGHVS and CDR2 as FQNEAQ. The CDR3 totals 19 residues. Unmatched junction bases numbered 19, after V lost 5 bases and J lost 3 bases. As DNA, the CDR3 is TGTGCCAGCAGCGGTCCTCCCGGGACAGAAGGAGGATACAATCAGCCCCAGCATTTT. It encodes CASSGPPGTEGGYNQPQHF.

This clone was seen more than once but under ten times. The chain links TRBV6-5 to TRBJ1-2; 9 bases fit TRBD1. The CDR3 sequence is 12 residues long. Per the germline V gene, CDR1 is MNHEY and CDR2 is SVGAGI. Germline trimming cut 7 bases from V and 8 bases from J; bases unmatched to any gene: 5. The CDR3 loop reads CASMTGGKGYTF. The CDR3 DNA sequence: TGTGCCAGCATGACAGGGGGAAAGGGCTACACCTTC.

The chain couples TRBV28 to TRBJ1-2, with TRBD1 matching 10 bases. Germline-derived CDR1 and CDR2 are MDHEN and SYDVKM. CDR3 length equals 14 residues. The ends lost 5 bases at V and 8 bases at J; junction bases unmatched: 8. The CDR3 here is CASSPIDRGRGYTF. In DNA, the CDR3 is TGTGCCAGCAGTCCAATAGACAGGGGGCGCGGCTACACCTTC.

This clone appeared once. This chain links TRBV6-4 with TRBJ2-3; 7 bases line up with TRBD1. V lost 1 base and J lost 1; bases outside the gene matches: 2. The CDR3 extends over 15 amino acids. From germline, CDR1 is MRHNA and CDR2 SNTAGT. The CDR3 sequence is CASSDYGQGTDTQYF. DNA for the CDR3: TGTGCCAGCAGTGACTACGGACAGGGCACAGATACGCAGTATTTT.

The CDR3 spells CASSPFQGTLPGELFF. CDR3 bases: TGTGCCAGCTCCCCATTTCAGGGGACCCTACCCGGGGAGCTGTTTTTT. This chain joins TRBV18 and TRBJ2-2; TRBD1 is a possible D gene (6 bases). V was shortened by 6 bases and J by 6 bases, with 20 bases between the two germline ends. This CDR3 spans 16 amino acids. Germline V gene sequence: CDR1 KGHSH, CDR2 LQKENI.

This sequence joins TRBV5-1 and TRBJ2-1, with TRBD2 identical over 9 bases. CDR1 and CDR2 (germline): SGHRS, YFSETQ. V lost 4 bases, J lost 3 bases, and 5 bases stayed unmatched. This CDR3 region has 15 residues. The CDR3 bases are TGCGCCAGCAGCAAGACTAGCGGAAACTACAATGAGCAGTTCTTC. This sequence encodes CASSKTSGNYNEQFF.

The chain recombines TRBV19 with TRBJ1-5; D call uncertain. This CDR3 region has 15 residues. V lost 5 bases, J lost 1 base, and 12 bases lay in between. The V gene's germline CDR1 is LNHDA and CDR2 SQIVND (reference sequence). The CDR3 is CASSPWMTSNQPQHF. The CDR3 DNA is TGTGCCAGTAGTCCCTGGATGACAAGCAATCAGCCCCAGCATTTT. Filled out from reference TRBV19 and TRBJ1-5, the complete variable domain reads DGGITQSPKYLFRKEGQNVTLSCEQNLNHDAMYWYRQDPGQGLRLIYYSQIVNDFQKGDIAEGYSVSREKKESFPLTVTSAQKNPTAFYLCASSPWMTSNQPQHFGDGTRLSIL.

The CDR3 DNA reads as TGTGCCAGCAGTTTCACTAGCAGCACAGATACGCAGTATTTT. Translating it yields CASSFTSSTDTQYF. This chain joins TRBV6-5 and TRBJ2-3; D may be TRBD2 (6 bases). Deletions cut 4 bases from V and 0 bases from J, with 8 bases between. Germline V lookup: CDR1 MNHEY, CDR2 SVGAGI. CDR3 length: 14 amino acids.

This clone was seen a few times. This CDR3 reads CASSPRTEYNEQFF. The DNA of the CDR3 is TGTGCCAGCAGCCCTCGTACAGAATACAATGAGCAGTTCTTC. The V call is TRBV11-2, the J call TRBJ2-1, with no clear D. Trimming shortened V by 5 bases and J by 4 bases, and 12 bases separated the two germline ends. From germline, CDR1 is SGHAT and CDR2 FQNNGV. The CDR3 covers 14 residues. Filled out from reference TRBV11-2 and TRBJ2-1, the complete variable domain reads EAGVAQSPRYKIIEKRQSVAFWCNPISGHATLYWYQQILGQGPKLLIQFQNNGVVDDSQLPKDRFSAERLKGVDSTLKIQPAKLEDSAVYLCASSPRTEYNEQFFGPGTRLTVL.

V gene TRBV11-3 combines with J gene TRBJ2-1; D might be TRBD2 (6 bases). Per the germline V gene, CDR1 is SGHNT and CDR2 is YENEEA. The V end lost 3 bases, the J end lost 7 bases, and 7 bases lay between the germline ends. The CDR3 length is 12 residues. The CDR3: CASSFRENEQFF. The CDR3 DNA sequence: TGTGCCAGCAGCTTCCGGGAGAATGAGCAGTTCTTC.

The gene calls are TRBV5-4 and TRBJ2-7, with TRBD1 as a possible D gene (6 bases). Germline V gene sequence: CDR1 SGHNT, CDR2 YYREEE (reference sequence). The CDR3 extends over 14 amino acids. The V end lost 0 bases, the J end lost 3 bases, and 10 bases lay between the germline ends. The CDR3 region has the DNA TGTGCCAGCAGCTTGGCAGGGGTAGGCTACGAGCAGTACTTC. Its protein is CASSLAGVGYEQYF.

Only one count was recorded for this clone. The chain has TRBV5-1 and TRBJ2-5; 11 bases line up with TRBD2. V shed 4 bases and J 3 bases; nucleotides not matched to a gene: 5. Germline lookup yields CDR1 SGHRS and CDR2 YFSETQ. This CDR3 comprises 15 residues. The CDR3, as DNA: TGCGCCAGCAGCAGATCGGGACTAGCGGAAGAGACCCAGTACTTC. Protein product: CASSRSGLAEETQYF.

V gene TRBV29-1 combines with J gene TRBJ2-5; 7 bases match TRBD1. The V and J ends lost 6 bases and 1 base, in that order; junction bases with no gene match: 2. Looked up from germline, CDR1 is SQVTM and CDR2 is ANQGSEA. This CDR3 is 12 amino acids long. For the CDR3, the DNA is TGCAGCGTCCAGGGGGTCCAAGAGACCCAGTACTTC. It translates to CSVQGVQETQYF.

The chain links TRBV25-1 to TRBJ2-1, with D perhaps TRBD2 (6 bases). The germline gives CDR1 MGHDK, CDR2 SYGVNS. Trimming took off 9 bases at V and 0 bases at J, with 15 bases between the two ends. The CDR3 totals 15 residues. CDR3 sequence (DNA): TGTGCCAGTAATGGGGAGGAGCGCTCCTACAATGAGCAGTTCTTC. Amino acids: CASNGEERSYNEQFF.

This clone was counted once. The gene calls are TRBV6-5 and TRBJ2-3, with D possibly TRBD2 on 6 matching bases. The V and J ends lost 6 bases and 2 bases respectively, with 9 bases between them. The CDR3 consists of 13 residues. The germline gives CDR1 MNHEY, CDR2 SVGAGI. The CDR3 region is CASRRDSTDTQYF. The CDR3 DNA reads as TGTGCCAGCAGACGGGACTCCACAGATACGCAGTATTTT.

The chain joins TRBV12-3 or TRBV12-4 to TRBJ2-3; TRBD1 is a possible D gene (6 bases). The CDR3 spans 12 residues. Trimming took off 6 bases at V and 9 bases at J, with 13 bases between the two ends. CDR3 sequence: CASSRTVLTQYF. The CDR3 DNA is TGTGCCAGCAGCCGGACAGTATTAACGCAGTATTTT.

The chain joins TRBV7-2 to TRBJ2-1; 8 bases fit TRBD1. This CDR3 has 15 amino acids. The germline CDR1 and CDR2 sequences are SGHTA and FQGNSA. J gave up 4 bases and V 7 bases, and 9 bases lay outside the gene matches. CDR3 loop: CASNTGQDFYNEQFF. The DNA of the CDR3 is TGTGCCAGCAATACGGGACAGGACTTTTACAATGAGCAGTTCTTC.

This clone occurred once. CDR3: CASSLVIATVIQETQYF. The CDR3 DNA is TGTGCCAGCAGTTTAGTAATCGCGACAGTGATACAAGAGACCCAGTACTTC. The V gene is TRBV28, the J gene TRBJ2-5; TRBD1 is a possible D gene (5 bases). Trimming cost V 2 bases and J 2 bases, with 18 bases left between them. CDR3 size: 17 residues. CDR1 is MDHEN and CDR2 is SYDVKM in the germline V gene.

The rearrangement links TRBV5-1 to TRBJ1-6, with a weak D call TRBD1 (5 bases). Trimming removed 5 bases from V and 9 bases from J, with 18 bases in between. Germline CDR1 SGHRS, CDR2 YFSETQ. The CDR3 sequence is 15 residues long. Here the CDR3 DNA reads TGCGCCAGCAGACTCCAGGAGGGGTTTCGTTCACCCCTCCACTTT. This encodes CASRLQEGFRSPLHF. The whole variable domain, filled in from reference TRBV5-1 and TRBJ1-6, reads KAGVTQTPRYLIKTRGQQVTLSCSPISGHRSVSWYQQTPGQGLQFLFEYFSETQRNKGNFPGRFSGRQFSNSRSEMNVSTLELGDSALYLCASRLQEGFRSPLHFGNGTRLTVT.

This clone was picked up a small number of times. This sequence joins TRBV7-2 and TRBJ1-3; TRBD1 matches at 8 bases. This CDR3 has 15 amino acids. Germline values: CDR1 SGHTA, CDR2 FQGNSA. With 5 bases clipped from V and 4 bases from J, the junction kept 7 bases outside the gene matches. The CDR3 reads CASSPRTGTGNTIYF. CDR3 bases: TGTGCCAGCAGCCCCCGGACAGGGACCGGAAACACCATATATTTT.